The 12 T cell receptor beta chains below were found in one sample sequenced in a study of cytomegalovirus exposure and HLA in healthy donors. The PCR was carried out with 60 Vbeta primers and 13 Jbeta primers. Only in-frame clones appear in the TCRdb table, and some are missing; sequencing was by immunoSEQ multiplex PCR. Recorded for this sample: approximately 79,000 clones. Sequencing was done on a sample of PBMCs. The receptors stem from a man in his forties in good health and CMV-seronegative.

The chain is built from TRBV6-5 and TRBJ2-7, with TRBD1 matching over 9 bases. The germline V gene encodes CDR1 MNHEY and CDR2 SVGAGI. Losses at the gene ends were 6 bases for V and 4 bases for J; bases not matched to a gene: 7. The CDR3 runs 14 residues. CDR3 amino acids: CASSPEDRGYEQYF. CDR3 sequence (DNA): TGTGCCAGCAGCCCGGAGGACAGGGGATACGAGCAGTACTTC.

The J gene is TRBJ1-3, the V gene TRBV6-6; maybe TRBD1 (5 bases). Germline CDR1 MNHNY, CDR2 SVGAGI (reference sequence). Trimming pared 7 bases from V and 0 bases from J, leaving 10 bases between. The CDR3 is made up of 14 amino acids. The chain's CDR3 is CASNDRSSGNTIYF. Here the CDR3 DNA reads TGTGCCAGCAACGACAGATCCTCTGGAAACACCATATATTTT.

The chain has TRBV7-9 and TRBJ2-7; 8 positions agree with TRBD1. Germline V CDR1 and CDR2: SEHNR, FQNEAQ (reference sequence). The CDR3 is made up of 14 amino acids. Trimming at V came to 8 bases and at J to 2 bases, leaving 8 bases not matched to a gene. This CDR3 is CASGDRGFPYEQYF. CDR3 in DNA: TGTGCCAGCGGCGACAGGGGATTCCCCTACGAGCAGTACTTC. The full variable domain, in which reference TRBV7-9 and TRBJ2-7 provide the parts outside the CDR3, is DTGVSQNPRHKITKRGQNVTFRCDPISEHNRLYWYRQTLGQGPEFLTYFQNEAQLEKSRLLSDRFSAERPKGSFSTLEIQRTEQGDSAMYLCASGDRGFPYEQYFGPGTRLTVT.

The V gene is TRBV6-5, the J gene TRBJ2-3, with 9 positions matching TRBD1. Germline trimming cut 5 bases from V and 2 bases from J; bases unmatched to any gene: 5. Looked up from germline, CDR1 is MNHEY and CDR2 is SVGAGI. This CDR3 is 15 amino acids long. In DNA form, the CDR3 reads TGTGCCAGCAGTCTAGGGACAGGGATCACAGATACGCAGTATTTT. Translating it yields CASSLGTGITDTQYF.

As concerns this clone: Sequence at one end of the junction differs from germline and may be a read error. The chain recombines TRBV4-3 with TRBJ1-1; D call uncertain. Germline V lookup: CDR1 LGHNA, CDR2 YSLEER. The CDR3 is made up of 13 amino acids. As DNA, the CDR3 is TGCGCCAGCAGTCAAGACTGGGCCACTGAAGCTTTCTTT. This gives the protein CASSQDWATEAFF.

The gene calls are TRBV29-1 and TRBJ2-7; D might be TRBD1 (5 bases). V dropped 4 bases and J dropped 2 bases, with 15 bases sitting between them. The CDR3 is 14 residues long. Germline V gives CDR1 SQVTM, CDR2 ANQGSEA. CDR3 protein: CSVVIPQGPYEQYF. The CDR3 DNA is TGCAGCGTTGTAATCCCGCAGGGTCCCTACGAGCAGTACTTC.

The rearrangement links TRBV5-1 to TRBJ2-2, with a possible D match to TRBD2 (6 bases). Germline CDR1 is SGHRS and CDR2 is YFSETQ. This CDR3 region has 15 residues. The ends were cut back, 4 bases at V and 2 bases at J, with 12 bases in the middle. The CDR3 nucleotides read TGCGCCAGCAGCGCTCCGGGGGATAACACCGGGGAGCTGTTTTTT. Residues: CASSAPGDNTGELFF.

The chain carries TRBV2 and TRBJ1-4; no definite D call. The CDR3 loop spans 15 amino acids. Germline V gene data show CDR1 as SNHLY and CDR2 as FYNNEI. V lost 7 bases, J lost 8 bases, and 20 bases lay in between. CDR3 sequence: CASNTRMAGGEKLFF. In nucleotides, the CDR3 is TGTGCCAGCAACACCAGGATGGCTGGAGGGGAAAAACTGTTTTTT.

The chain joins TRBV30 to TRBJ1-1; D is possibly TRBD1 (6 bases). V lost 1 base and J 4 bases, leaving 10 bases between the germline ends. The CDR3 length is 13 residues. CDR1 and CDR2 (germline): GTSNPN, SVGIG (reference sequence). Here the CDR3 DNA reads TGTGCCTGGAGTGCACAGGGTCGCACTGAAGCTTTCTTT. Amino acids: CAWSAQGRTEAFF.

The genes are TRBV5-1 and TRBJ2-5; 8 bases are shared with TRBD1. The CDR3 runs to 14 residues. Trimming took 4 bases from V and 5 from J; bases not matched to a gene: 7. Germline CDR1 SGHRS, CDR2 YFSETQ. The CDR3 protein is CASSPGQGWETQYF. CDR3 sequence (DNA): TGCGCCAGCAGCCCCGGACAGGGCTGGGAGACCCAGTACTTC.

V is TRBV6-6 and J is TRBJ2-3, with 7 bases identical to TRBD1. The V gene end was trimmed by 6 bases and the J gene end by 4 bases; junction bases not matched to a gene: 7. Germline-derived CDR1 and CDR2 are MNHNY and SVGAGI (reference sequence). The CDR3 length is 14 residues. The CDR3 loop reads CASRYRGRADTQYF. CDR3 in DNA: TGTGCCAGCAGGTACAGGGGTAGAGCAGATACGCAGTATTTT.

The chain links TRBV27 to TRBJ2-2; 8 nucleotides agree with TRBD1. The CDR3 consists of 17 residues. After removal of 4 bases from V and 7 bases from J, the junction contained 14 bases not matched to a gene. Germline lookup yields CDR1 MNHEY and CDR2 SMNVEV (reference sequence). The CDR3 protein is CASSWGDRLHQGGELFF. The CDR3, as DNA: TGTGCCAGCAGTTGGGGGGACAGGCTCCATCAGGGCGGGGAGCTGTTTTTT.